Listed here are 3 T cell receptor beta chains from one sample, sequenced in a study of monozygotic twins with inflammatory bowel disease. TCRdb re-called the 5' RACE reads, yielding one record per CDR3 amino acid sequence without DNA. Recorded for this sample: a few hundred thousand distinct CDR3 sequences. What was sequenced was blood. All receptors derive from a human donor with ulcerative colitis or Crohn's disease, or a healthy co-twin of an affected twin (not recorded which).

The CDR3 sequence: CASSFYRFLANNEQFF. The chain has TRBV5-6 and TRBJ2-1; TCRdb's D call of TRBD1 is untestable without DNA. The CDR3 covers 16 residues. Per germline, CDR1 SGHDT and CDR2 YYEEEE.

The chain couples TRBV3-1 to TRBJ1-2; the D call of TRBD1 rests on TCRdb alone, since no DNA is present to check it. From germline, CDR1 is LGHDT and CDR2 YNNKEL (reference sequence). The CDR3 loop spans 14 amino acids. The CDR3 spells CASSHSTGIRGYTF.

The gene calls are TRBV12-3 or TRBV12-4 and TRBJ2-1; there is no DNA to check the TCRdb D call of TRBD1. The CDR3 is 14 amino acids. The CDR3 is CASSPPRDNNEQFF.